A single sample is the source of the 21 T cell receptor beta chains below, sequenced in a study of immune heterogeneity within non-small cell lung tumors. Bulk tumor genomic DNA constituted the template, at approximately 600 ng per sample. During surgery, each primary tumor gave multiple biopsies spaced as far apart as possible. Curative surgical treatment was performed in patients who had newly diagnosed, untreated non-small cell lung cancer. Amplifying TCR beta CDR3 involved multiplex PCR carried out with 32 V and 13 J primers. From the multiplex PCR reads, TCRdb called clonotypes with MiXCR, one entry per CDR3 protein. The table has 6,000 to 6,500 distinct CDR3 sequences, less than 25% seen once. The sample comprised lung tumor tissue. These receptors were taken from a female donor with non-small cell lung cancer.

This clonotype was seen only a few times. The chain joins TRBV10-3 to TRBJ2-1, with 7 nucleotides matching TRBD2. V gave up 2 bases and J gave up 2 bases; unmatched junction bases: 3. The CDR3 length is 15 residues. Germline lookup yields CDR1 ENHRY and CDR2 SYGVKD. This CDR3 reads CAISEPAGTYNEQFF. The CDR3 DNA follows: TGTGCCATCAGTGAGCCAGCGGGGACCTACAATGAGCAGTTCTTC.

The chain uses TRBV20-1 and TRBJ1-5; 8 bases are shared with TRBD1. The length of the CDR3 is 17 residues. Trimming cost V 5 bases and J 0 bases; bases outside gene matches: 12. Germline CDR1 is DFQATT and CDR2 is SNEGSKA (reference sequence). CDR3 DNA: TGCAGTGCTTACAGGGGGGGTCGGGTTGATAGCAATCAGCCCCAGCATTTT. It specifies CSAYRGGRVDSNQPQHF.

In its sample, this clonotype is medium-sized (0.01 to 0.1%). The chain couples TRBV6-6 to TRBJ2-7; 9 nucleotides match TRBD1. V lost 2 bases and J lost 5; bases outside the gene matches: 4. CDR1 and CDR2 (germline): MNHNY, SVGAGI (reference sequence). This CDR3 comprises 14 residues. CDR3 region: CASSYLRDRDEQYF. The DNA for the CDR3 is TGTGCCAGCAGTTACCTCCGGGACAGGGACGAGCAGTACTTC.

Turning to this clonotype: The conserved phenylalanine or tryptophan normally closing the CDR3 is absent here, so this likely arose from a read error. In DNA form, the CDR3 reads TGTGCCATCAGTGAGGGGGACACCCCCTACGAGCAGTACTTA. Its translation: CAISEGDTPYEQYL. The genes are TRBV10-3 and TRBJ2-7, with D perhaps matching TRBD1 (6 bases). V was cut by 2 bases and J by 2 bases, with 10 bases left in between. CDR1 and CDR2 from the germline V gene are ENHRY and SYGVKD. The CDR3 consists of 14 residues.

This chain joins TRBV29-1 and TRBJ2-2; D perhaps matches TRBD2 (5 bases). V gave up 1 base and J gave up 4 bases, with 10 bases separating them. This CDR3 region has 14 residues. CDR1 is SQVTM, CDR2 ANQGSEA, per germline. This chain's CDR3 is CSVEGASPTGELFF. Here the CDR3 DNA reads TGCAGCGTTGAAGGGGCTAGCCCCACCGGGGAGCTGTTTTTT.

The chain is built from TRBV30 and TRBJ2-7, with a tentative D call TRBD1 (5 bases). The CDR3 loop spans 13 amino acids. Germline CDR1 and CDR2: GTSNPN and SVGIG (reference sequence). With 1 base removed from V and 6 bases from J, the gap between germline ends came to 13 bases. The CDR3 sequence: CAWSEGRASEQYF. CDR3 nucleotides: TGTGCCTGGAGTGAGGGCAGGGCCTCCGAGCAGTACTTC.

This clonotype occurred a few times. The chain has TRBV9 and TRBJ2-6; 7 bases are shared with TRBD1. CDR3 length: 16 residues. Germline CDR1 reads SGDLS; CDR2 reads YYNGEE. J lost 2 bases, V lost 0 bases, and 2 bases had no gene match. CDR3 bases: TGTGCCAGCAGCGTAGCTACAGGGGCTGGGGCCAACGTCCTGACTTTC. This codes for CASSVATGAGANVLTF.

The chain joins TRBV30 to TRBJ1-5; D might be TRBD1 (5 bases). V lost 0 bases to trimming and J lost 6 bases, with 9 bases between them. Germline-derived CDR1 and CDR2 are GTSNPN and SVGIG (reference sequence). This CDR3 region has 13 residues. DNA for the CDR3: TGTGCCTGGAGTGTTAAGGGGAGTCAGCCCCAGCATTTT. Protein sequence: CAWSVKGSQPQHF.

This clonotype was counted between two and nine times. Mismatch with germline at one junction end may stem from a read error. The gene calls are TRBV24-1 and TRBJ2-7; D unresolved. This CDR3 comprises 13 residues. Germline CDR1 reads KGHDR; CDR2 reads SFDVKD. This chain's CDR3 is CATSDFSSYEQYF. The CDR3, as DNA: TGTGCCACTAGTGATTTTAGTAGCTACGAGCAGTACTTC.

The gene calls are TRBV20-1 and TRBJ2-3, with 13 bases aligning to TRBD2. V gave up 0 bases and J gave up 2 bases; unmatched junction bases: 5. Germline loops: CDR1 DFQATT, CDR2 SNEGSKA (reference sequence). This CDR3 is built from 17 residues. The CDR3 spells CSARDLGLAGLTDTQYF. CDR3 nucleotide sequence: TGCAGTGCTAGAGATTTGGGACTAGCGGGACTCACAGATACGCAGTATTTT.

The chain is built from TRBV5-6 and TRBJ2-2; D gene unclear. CDR3 length equals 14 residues. Germline V gene sequence: CDR1 SGHDT, CDR2 YYEEEE. Deletions cut 0 bases from V and 4 bases from J, with 7 bases between. CDR3 protein: CASSLVGFTGELFF. The CDR3 DNA reads as TGTGCCAGCAGCTTGGTTGGGTTCACCGGGGAGCTGTTTTTT.

This clonotype has a handful of counts. This chain joins TRBV20-1 and TRBJ2-1; 10 positions match TRBD2. V shed 3 bases and J 7 bases; nucleotides not matched to a gene: 9. The CDR3 spans 15 residues. Per germline, CDR1 DFQATT and CDR2 SNEGSKA (reference sequence). The CDR3 region is CSASAEAGGGNEQFF. In nucleotides, the CDR3 is TGCAGTGCTAGTGCAGAAGCGGGAGGGGGGAATGAGCAGTTCTTC.

About this clonotype: This clone may be a read error of a much larger clone one base away. CDR3 region: CASSRIRGARDTEAFF. The CDR3 nucleotides are TGCGCCAGCAGCAGAATACGGGGGGCGAGGGACACTGAAGCTTTCTTT. This chain links TRBV5-1 with TRBJ1-1; D possibly corresponds to TRBD1 (6 bases). This CDR3 has 16 amino acids. Trimming cost V 4 bases and J 3 bases, with 19 bases left between them. CDR1 SGHRS and CDR2 YFSETQ come from the germline V gene.

This clonotype occurred a few times. The chain uses TRBV27 and TRBJ2-3; D is unclear. V lost 5 bases to trimming and J lost 4 bases, with 10 bases between them. Per the germline V gene, CDR1 is MNHEY and CDR2 is SMNVEV (reference sequence). The CDR3 is 13 residues long. CDR3 residues: CASSPPVSDTQYF. CDR3 bases: TGTGCCAGCAGTCCGCCCGTCTCAGATACGCAGTATTTT.

This clonotype is medium-sized by share. The V and J genes are TRBV28 and TRBJ1-5; no firm D call. CDR1 and CDR2 from the germline V gene are MDHEN and SYDVKM. V lost 6 bases and J lost 5, with 5 bases in between. This CDR3 spans 11 amino acids. The chain's CDR3 is CASSDHQPQHF. Written as DNA, the CDR3 is TGTGCCAGCAGCGATCATCAGCCCCAGCATTTT.

This clonotype came up a few times. At one end, the junction sequence differs from germline, possibly due to a read error. The chain employs TRBV7-7 and TRBJ2-5, with no clear D. CDR3 length equals 11 residues. CDR1 and CDR2 from the germline V gene are SSHAT and FNYEAQ (reference sequence). CDR3 nucleotides: TGTGCTAGCAGCCCCAAAGAGACCCAGTACTTC. This gives the protein CASSPKETQYF.

This rearrangement joins TRBV28 to TRBJ2-2; TRBD1 matches at 9 bases. Germline CDR1 reads MDHEN; CDR2 reads SYDVKM. This CDR3 has 18 amino acids. J was trimmed by 5 bases and V by 3 bases; bases with no gene match: 13. For the CDR3, the DNA is TGTGCCAGCAGTTTCCGTATGCGGACAGGGGTTGGAACCGGGGAGCTGTTTTTT. It translates to CASSFRMRTGVGTGELFF.

The rearrangement links TRBV7-2 to TRBJ2-2, with unresolved D. Germline V gives CDR1 SGHTA, CDR2 FQGNSA. The ends were cut back, 4 bases at V and 1 base at J, with 7 bases in the middle. This CDR3 spans 14 amino acids. Here the CDR3 DNA reads TGTGCCAGCAGCTCGTACAAGAACACCGGGGAGCTGTTTTTT. This codes for CASSSYKNTGELFF.

CDR3 nucleotide sequence: TGTGCCAGCAGTTGGGGGTCAGCAGGGAGCGGAGAGACCCAGTACTTC. Translation: CASSWGSAGSGETQYF. The chain combines TRBV12-3 or TRBV12-4 with TRBJ2-5; the D call may be TRBD1 or TRBD2 (5 bases each). Trimming took 4 bases from V and 4 from J, leaving 19 bases between them. CDR3 length: 16 amino acids.

By share of the sample, this clonotype is medium-sized (0.01 to 0.1%). The chain employs TRBV28 and TRBJ2-1; 10 nucleotides agree with TRBD2. V was clipped by 5 bases and J by 8 bases; unmatched bases: 12. This CDR3 contains 16 residues. The germline V gene encodes CDR1 MDHEN and CDR2 SYDVKM. DNA for the CDR3: TGTGCCAGCAGTACAACAGCGGGAGGGTTTACCTATGAGCAGTTCTTC. Its translation: CASSTTAGGFTYEQFF.

As for this clonotype: This may be a read error, as it is one base from a much larger clone. CDR3 nucleotides: TGTGCCACCACCAGAGCCAGACTACCAGCCGGGGAGCTGTTTTTT. It encodes CATTRARLPAGELFF. The chain has TRBV15 and TRBJ2-2; the D gene is possibly TRBD2 (5 bases). Looked up from germline, CDR1 is LNHNV and CDR2 is YYDKDF (reference sequence). This CDR3 spans 15 amino acids.